This T cell receptor (beta chain) originates from a study of a mutant IDH1 vaccine in newly diagnosed glioma. Whole-study context: The study held visit V12 at week 35 and visit V13 at week 47.

This table comes from immunoSEQ multiplex PCR, and its TCRdb copy is limited to in-frame clones, with some not included. The sample contains approximately 100,000 clones, under 90% of which appear only once. A note on this clone: Its antigen is undetermined.

Indicated time point: week 47, end of study. Doses consisted of 300 ug of mutant IDH1 20-mer peptide each, paired with topical imiquimod. Germline-derived CDR1 and CDR2 are SGHRS and YFSETQ. The V segment lost 4 bases and the J segment 5 bases; nucleotides outside the gene matches: 8. This CDR3 has 15 amino acids. Sequenced here: PBMCs, sampled from a glioma patient whose treatment included an IDH1 peptide vaccine. The receptor's source is a woman aged 45-60 years with glioma. This chain uses TRBV5-1 with TRBJ2-2; 7 bases are shared with TRBD1. CDR3 residues: CASSPLTGLTGELFF. CDR3 DNA sequence: TGCGCCAGCAGCCCGCTGACAGGGTTAACCGGGGAGCTGTTTTTT.